This TCR beta chain emerged from a study of T-cell memory formation after mild COVID-19. The overall study: The two donors had largely donor-specific TCR clusters.

On this clonotype itself: Its cognate antigen is unknown.

Findings and limits, study-wide: For contracting clones, CD4+ ones sat mainly in CM and EM, CD8+ in EMRA. Pre-infection memory carried some responding clones, suggesting that cross-reactive memory joined.

TCR alpha and TCR beta cDNA libraries carrying sample barcodes and UMIs were produced by 5'RACE using constant-segment primers. In TCRdb, the 5' RACE reads were re-called with MiXCR into one record per CDR3 protein. The sample has 200,000 to 300,000 distinct CDR3 sequences; 16% are singletons. V was clipped by 4 bases and J by 3 bases, with 16 bases between them. CDR3 length equals 16 residues. The germline gives CDR1 SGHTA, CDR2 FQGNSA. This receptor was identified in a man between 18 and 29 years old who had mild COVID-19 (a few samples of this study predate the infection). Cell type and time point are not known. What was sequenced was PBMCs or a T cell subset sorted from them (not recorded which). The gene calls are TRBV7-2 and TRBJ2-1; tentative D call: TRBD1 (6 bases). CDR3: CASSSRPGHLYNEQFF. DNA of the CDR3: TGTGCCAGCAGCTCGAGACCGGGACATCTCTACAATGAGCAGTTCTTC. The variable domain in full, completed from reference TRBV7-2 and TRBJ2-1, reads GAGVSQSPSNKVTEKGKDVELRCDPISGHTALYWYRQSLGQGLEFLIYFQGNSAPDKSGLPSDRFSAERTGGSVSTLTIQRTQQEDSAVYLCASSSRPGHLYNEQFFGPGTRLTVL.